Below, one TCR beta chain is given with its context. Its antigen is unknown. This specimen comes from a study of T cell repertoires in cytomegalovirus infection. The germline gives CDR1 DFQATT, CDR2 SNEGSKA (reference sequence). CDR3 length equals 15 residues. The trim removed 3 bases at V and 2 bases at J, leaving 8 bases unmatched. TCRdb reprocessed the reads with MiXCR, giving one entry per CDR3 protein. The sample carries some 800,000 distinct CDR3 sequences, 25% to 35% recorded once. The source is a human donor in good health (CMV status not recorded). Some clones in this sample may be carry-over from other donors' samples. This sample comprised cultured CD8+ T cells from PBMCs, obtained from culture after CMV antigen stimulation. The chain has TRBV20-1 and TRBJ2-5, with 8 bases that match TRBD2. The CDR3 region has the DNA TGCAGTGCTAGGCAAGCGGGGGAGCCTCAAGAGACCCAGTACTTC. Residues: CSARQAGEPQETQYF.